This entry concerns a single TCR beta chain. The data were obtained in a study of blood T cell repertoires in COVID-19. Turning to the study itself: Material from acute and convalescent COVID-19 was sourced from the United States, Italy and Spain.

J was trimmed by 7 bases and V by 2 bases; bases with no gene match: 7. The CDR3 loop spans 16 amino acids. Germline V gives CDR1 SGHDN, CDR2 FVKESK. Study processing details: Estimation of nucleated cell counts relied on the amplification of reference gene primers. Profiling relied on immunoSEQ multiplex PCR, and the TCRdb table lists in-frame clones only, not all of them. V and J calls and clone size come straight from that table; D and trimming were deduced from the DNA. The sample yields 110,000 to 150,000 clones, roughly 85% seen once. The sequencing input was peripheral blood. The chain carries TRBV14 and TRBJ2-3; 12 bases map to TRBD2. The TCR sequence derives from a man aged 45 to 65 with acute or convalescent COVID-19. The CDR3 sequence: CASSQYTSGGLYTQYF. The CDR3 bases are TGTGCCAGCAGCCAATATACTAGCGGGGGGTTGTATACGCAGTATTTT. Full variable domain (missing parts from reference TRBV14 and TRBJ2-3): EAGVTQFPSHSVIEKGQTVTLRCDPISGHDNLYWYRRVMGKEIKFLLHFVKESKQDESGMPNNRFLAERTGGTYSTLKVQPAELEDSGVYFCASSQYTSGGLYTQYFGPGTRLTVL.